This is a list of T cell receptor beta chains from one sample in a study of response to subunit inactivated influenza vaccine. MiXCR was run by TCRdb on the RT-PCR reads, yielding one entry per CDR3 protein. This sample has over 450,000 distinct CDR3 sequences, with 10% to 15% found just once. The sample was PBMCs from blood, taken roughly 45 days after vaccination. The receptor source for this set is a man aged 50 or older who received an inactivated influenza vaccine. Each CDR3 is given without its conserved first and last residue. Size values are once, few and many counts, or a class for expanded clones, and some rows have none.

NA | TRBV28 | ASSPPIGRLGTDTQY
few | TRBV20-1 | SANRPDYHNEQF
few | TRBV7-9 | ASSPPVAWAQY
NA | TRBV11-2 | ASSATASAEQY
many | TRBV7-2 | ASSLVQGGEQY
few | TRBV7-2 | ASSRTPNSYNEQF
few | TRBV28 | ASNLVWGESPLH
NA | TRBV29-1 | SAAGLTNTEAF
many | TRBV29-1 | SVSAGSSYEQY
many | TRBV5-1 | ASSLERGSYT
few | TRBV4-2 | ASSQGRGGTRIETQY
few | TRBV20-1 | SARDQAGGPYEQY
few | TRBV4-3 | ASSKGGALLNEQF
few | TRBV29-1 | SADKISYNEQF
NA | TRBV7-8 | ASSLGQLISGANVLT
NA | TRBV5-5 | ASSPRTDRPETQY
NA | TRBV7-2 | ASGPRLATDTQY
few | TRBV10-3 | AYGDSGGEQF
NA | TRBV7-9 | ASSLSGQGAENEQF
many | TRBV7-9 | ASSPPQTEAF
few | TRBV25-1 | ASKVGDTQY
NA | TRBV2 | ASCQGQGLSYEQY
NA | TRBV5-6 | ASSSPGQEGSQY
few | TRBV6-2/TRBV6-3 | ASSQVVSDVLT
few | TRBV6-5 | ASSYSTGTSGNQF
NA | TRBV30 | ACDLSNRGPRNEQF
few | TRBV4-2 | ASSQDSSGGGDTQY
NA | TRBV12-3/TRBV12-4 | ASSLGSAGAF
few | TRBV5-1 | ASSDGQPTYEQY